The 22 T cell receptor beta chains below come from one sample, sequenced in a study of blood T cell repertoires in COVID-19. This table comes from immunoSEQ multiplex PCR, and its TCRdb copy is limited to in-frame clones, with some not included. The sample lists under 400,000 clones; 90% were seen once. The sample consisted of peripheral blood. Receptors originate from a man aged 18 to 35 with active or convalescent COVID-19.

In this sample, this clone turned up once. The chain is built from TRBV27 and TRBJ1-5, with TRBD1 matching 9 bases. CDR3 size: 16 residues. Germline CDR1 MNHEY, CDR2 SMNVEV (reference sequence). With V trimmed by 4 bases and J by 3 bases, 7 bases remained unmatched. The CDR3: CASSSTQGAFNQPQHF. The CDR3 DNA is TGTGCCAGCAGTTCAACACAGGGGGCGTTCAATCAGCCCCAGCATTTT.

This clone was recorded once. The chain has TRBV27 and TRBJ2-7; D may be TRBD1 (5 bases). With 0 bases removed from V and 4 bases from J, the gap between germline ends came to 7 bases. The germline CDR1 and CDR2 sequences are MNHEY and SMNVEV (reference sequence). The CDR3 consists of 13 residues. The CDR3 DNA sequence: TGTGCCAGCAGTTTATCCCCAGGGTACGAGCAGTACTTC. This codes for CASSLSPGYEQYF.

The chain employs TRBV7-2 and TRBJ1-2; D is possibly TRBD1 (6 bases). The germline CDR1 and CDR2 sequences are SGHTA and FQGNSA. V was shortened by 5 bases and J by 0 bases, with 13 bases between the two germline ends. The CDR3 runs 15 residues. CDR3: CASSIDRNPNYGYTF. CDR3 coding DNA: TGTGCCAGCAGCATCGACAGGAACCCTAACTATGGCTACACCTTC.

The V call is TRBV11-3, the J call TRBJ1-2, with 7 bases matching TRBD1. Germline V CDR1 and CDR2: SGHNT, YENEEA. Germline trimming cut 7 bases from V and 1 base from J; bases unmatched to any gene: 9. The CDR3 runs 15 residues. The CDR3 DNA follows: TGTGCCAGCACCTACACAGGGGACCGTAACTATGGCTACACCTTC. It encodes CASTYTGDRNYGYTF.

The J gene is TRBJ2-3, the V gene TRBV6-6; D remains unclear. V lost 6 bases, J lost 6 bases, and 22 bases lay in between. CDR3 size: 16 residues. Per germline, CDR1 MNHNY and CDR2 SVGAGI (reference sequence). The CDR3: CASSLSPGSPLDTQYF. As DNA, the CDR3 is TGTGCCAGCAGCCTCTCGCCCGGTTCCCCCCTTGATACGCAGTATTTT.

The genes are TRBV6-4 and TRBJ2-7; tentative D call: TRBD1 (6 bases). The germline V gene encodes CDR1 MRHNA and CDR2 SNTAGT. CDR3 length equals 16 residues. Deletions cut 0 bases from V and 5 bases from J, with 17 bases between. CDR3 amino acids: CASSDSWGRGLNEQYF. The CDR3 coding sequence is TGTGCCAGCAGTGACTCGTGGGGGCGCGGATTAAACGAGCAGTACTTC.

The chain combines TRBV6-2 or TRBV6-3 with TRBJ2-7; D unclear. Deletions cut 5 bases from V and 6 bases from J, with 14 bases between. Germline loops: CDR1 MNHEY, CDR2 SVGEGT. CDR3 size: 13 residues. CDR3 coding DNA: TGTGCCAGCAGTAAACCACGGGTTGTCGAGCAGTACTTC. It yields the protein CASSKPRVVEQYF.

This chain connects TRBV4-2 to TRBJ2-3, with a possible D match to TRBD2 (5 bases). The CDR3 consists of 14 residues. CDR1 LGHNA and CDR2 YNFKEQ come from the germline V gene. The ends were cut back, 1 base at V and 9 bases at J, with 14 bases in the middle. The CDR3 nucleotides are TGTGCCAGCAGCCAAGTTGGTAGCGAGGAAACGCAGTATTTT. Translation gives CASSQVGSEETQYF.

The CDR3 loop is CASSLGILAGNEQFF. The CDR3 region has the DNA TGTGCCAGCAGCTTAGGGATCCTTGCGGGGAATGAGCAGTTCTTC. V gene TRBV7-2 combines with J gene TRBJ2-1; a weak D match, TRBD2 (6 bases). The CDR3 consists of 15 residues. Germline CDR1 SGHTA, CDR2 FQGNSA. Trimming took 1 base from V and 7 from J, leaving 14 bases between them.

The genes are TRBV5-1 and TRBJ1-5; no reliable D call. CDR1 SGHRS and CDR2 YFSETQ come from the germline V gene. CDR3 length equals 14 residues. The V gene lost 0 bases and the J gene lost 5 bases, with 9 bases spanning the gap. The CDR3 nucleotides read TGCGCCAGCAGCTTGGATGGGCAAGATCAGCCCCAGCATTTT. It translates to CASSLDGQDQPQHF.

CDR3 region: CASSQVHGGYYEQYF. Written as DNA, the CDR3 is TGCGCCAGCAGCCAGGTCCACGGAGGATACTACGAGCAGTACTTC. The chain joins TRBV4-1 to TRBJ2-7; a weak D match, TRBD2 (5 bases). The CDR3 runs 15 residues. Germline V gene lookup returns CDR1 MGHRA and CDR2 YSYEKL. V dropped 3 bases and J dropped 3 bases, with 15 bases sitting between them.

The chain recombines TRBV28 with TRBJ1-6; D gene ambiguous. This CDR3 has 14 residues. CDR1 MDHEN and CDR2 SYDVKM come from the germline V gene. Trimming shortened V by 2 bases and J by 7 bases, and 9 bases separated the two germline ends. As DNA, the CDR3 is TGTGCCAGCAGTTTAGTGGAGTTAAATTCACCCCTCCACTTT. It translates to CASSLVELNSPLHF.

The chain couples TRBV29-1 to TRBJ1-2, with TRBD1 matching over 7 bases. CDR1 and CDR2 from the germline V gene are SQVTM and ANQGSEA. After removal of 7 bases from V and 4 bases from J, the junction contained 9 bases not matched to a gene. This CDR3 has 13 residues. The CDR3 reads CSASWDSGYGYTF. The CDR3 bases are TGCAGCGCTTCCTGGGACAGTGGCTATGGCTACACCTTC.

The chain combines TRBV25-1 with TRBJ2-3; D may be TRBD2 (5 bases). Germline V CDR1 and CDR2: MGHDK, SYGVNS. V was shortened by 5 bases and J by 3 bases, with 18 bases between the two germline ends. The CDR3 loop spans 16 amino acids. The CDR3 region is CASSRRAPLSTDTQYF. CDR3 in DNA: TGTGCCAGCAGTAGGCGGGCCCCACTTTCGACAGATACGCAGTATTTT.

The chain couples TRBV4-1 to TRBJ1-2, with no clear D. Germline V gene lookup returns CDR1 MGHRA and CDR2 YSYEKL. Trimming took 0 bases from V and 4 from J, leaving 12 bases between them. The CDR3 consists of 15 residues. CDR3 nucleotide sequence: TGCGCCAGCAGCCAAGATAGTGCGGGCGTCTATGGCTACACCTTC. Its protein product is CASSQDSAGVYGYTF.

The chain links TRBV9 to TRBJ1-5, with D tentatively TRBD1 (5 bases). V gave up 0 bases and J gave up 4 bases, with 8 bases separating them. This CDR3 spans 14 amino acids. Germline-derived CDR1 and CDR2 are SGDLS and YYNGEE. CDR3 sequence: CASSVGRANQPQHF. The CDR3 DNA reads TGTGCCAGCAGCGTAGGCAGGGCTAATCAGCCCCAGCATTTT.

This chain connects TRBV5-1 to TRBJ2-1, with TRBD1 as a possible D gene (5 bases). CDR1 and CDR2 (germline): SGHRS, YFSETQ. Between the trimmed V and J ends, which lost 4 bases and 4 bases, there was a span of 9 bases. This CDR3 has 13 amino acids. The chain's CDR3 is CASSPQGYNEQFF. CDR3 coding DNA: TGCGCCAGCAGCCCGCAGGGTTACAATGAGCAGTTCTTC.

The chain links TRBV5-1 to TRBJ2-6; a possible D gene is TRBD2 (7 bases). CDR3 length: 18 amino acids. CDR1 and CDR2 from the germline V gene are SGHRS and YFSETQ. V lost 4 bases and J lost 0, with 17 bases in between. The DNA for the CDR3 is TGCGCCAGCAGCACGCAGGGGCGGGGGAACTCTGGGGCCAACGTCCTGACTTTC. It yields the protein CASSTQGRGNSGANVLTF.

CDR3 amino acids: CASSLVPSGGVQETQYF. CDR3 DNA: TGTGCCAGCAGCTTAGTACCCAGCGGGGGGGTACAAGAGACCCAGTACTTC. V is TRBV11-2 and J is TRBJ2-5, with TRBD2 matching over 10 bases. Germline V gives CDR1 SGHAT, CDR2 FQNNGV. The CDR3 loop spans 17 amino acids. Losses at the gene ends were 1 base for V and 2 bases for J; bases not matched to a gene: 7.

This chain uses TRBV2 with TRBJ1-5, with 7 bases lining up with TRBD1. Germline loops: CDR1 SNHLY, CDR2 FYNNEI. The junction had 6 bases not matched to a gene; V was cut back by 2 bases and J by 5 bases. The CDR3 spans 15 residues. CDR3 sequence: CASSESQGDYQPQHF. The CDR3 DNA reads TGTGCCAGCAGTGAATCTCAGGGGGATTATCAGCCCCAGCATTTT.

The chain is built from TRBV13 and TRBJ2-1, with TRBD1 matching 10 bases. CDR1 is PRHDT and CDR2 is FYEKMQ in the germline V gene (reference sequence). This CDR3 comprises 17 residues. Trimming removed 0 bases from V and 12 bases from J; junction bases left unmatched: 14. The CDR3 here is CASSLGLGTGDLQGQFF. The CDR3 nucleotides read TGTGCCAGCAGCTTAGGATTGGGGACAGGGGATTTACAAGGGCAGTTCTTC.

The genes are TRBV6-6 and TRBJ2-7; TRBD2 aligns across 9 bases. Germline V lookup: CDR1 MNHNY, CDR2 SVGAGI (reference sequence). The CDR3 spans 15 residues. V lost 4 bases to trimming and J lost 2 bases; unmatched junction nucleotides: 6. CDR3 sequence: CASSFSGRRAYEQYF. CDR3 nucleotide sequence: TGTGCCAGCAGTTTTAGCGGGAGAAGAGCCTACGAGCAGTACTTC.